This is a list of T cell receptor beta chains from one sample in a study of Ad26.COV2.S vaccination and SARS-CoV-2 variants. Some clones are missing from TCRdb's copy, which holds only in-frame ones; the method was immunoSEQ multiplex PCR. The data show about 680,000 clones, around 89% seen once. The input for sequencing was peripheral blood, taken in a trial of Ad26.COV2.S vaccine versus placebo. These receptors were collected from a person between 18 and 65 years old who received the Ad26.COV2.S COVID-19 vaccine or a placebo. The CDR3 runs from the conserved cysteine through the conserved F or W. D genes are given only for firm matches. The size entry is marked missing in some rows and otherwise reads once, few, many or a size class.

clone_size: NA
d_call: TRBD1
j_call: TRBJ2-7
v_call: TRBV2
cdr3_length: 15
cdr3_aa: CASVVGTGLSYEQYF
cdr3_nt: TGTGCCAGCGTTGTGGGGACAGGCTTGTCCTACGAGCAGTACTTC

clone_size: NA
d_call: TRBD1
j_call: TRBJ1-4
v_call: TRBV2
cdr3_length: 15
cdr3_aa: CASSEGTGGREKLFF
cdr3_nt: TGTGCCAGCAGTGAGGGGACAGGGGGTCGTGAAAAACTGTTTTTT

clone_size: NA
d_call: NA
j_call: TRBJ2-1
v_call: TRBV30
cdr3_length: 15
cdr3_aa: CAWSVLIESLDEQFF
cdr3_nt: TGTGCCTGGAGTGTACTGATAGAAAGTTTGGATGAGCAGTTCTTC

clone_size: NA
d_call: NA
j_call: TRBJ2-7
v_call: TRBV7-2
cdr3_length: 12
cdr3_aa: CASSLGTYEQYF
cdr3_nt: TGTGCCAGCAGCTTAGGGACCTACGAGCAGTACTTC

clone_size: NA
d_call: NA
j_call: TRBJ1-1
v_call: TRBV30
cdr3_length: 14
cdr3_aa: CAWTLGQQNTEAFF
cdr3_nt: TGTGCCTGGACCCTCGGACAACAGAACACTGAAGCTTTCTTT

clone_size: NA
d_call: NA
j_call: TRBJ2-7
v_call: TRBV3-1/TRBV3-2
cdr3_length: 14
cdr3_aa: CASSENPGDSRQYF
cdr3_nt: TGTGCCAGCAGCGAAAACCCTGGGGATAGTCGGCAGTACTTC

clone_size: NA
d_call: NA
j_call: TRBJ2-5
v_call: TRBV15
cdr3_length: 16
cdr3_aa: CATSRSPRGFQETQYF
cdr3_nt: TGTGCCACCAGCAGGTCCCCACGGGGGTTCCAAGAGACCCAGTACTTC

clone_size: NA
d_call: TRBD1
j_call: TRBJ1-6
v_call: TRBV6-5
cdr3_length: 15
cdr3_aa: CATLTGGYHNSPLHF
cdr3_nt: TGTGCCACCTTGACAGGGGGCTACCATAATTCACCCCTCCACTTT

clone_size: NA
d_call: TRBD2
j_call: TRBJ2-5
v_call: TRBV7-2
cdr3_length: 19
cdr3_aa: CASSRRGELGGGPRETQYF
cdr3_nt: TGTGCCAGCAGCCGCCGGGGGGAACTTGGCGGGGGGCCTCGGGAGACCCAGTACTTC

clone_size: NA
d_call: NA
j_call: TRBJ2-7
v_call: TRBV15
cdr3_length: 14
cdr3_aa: CATSREVATYEQYF
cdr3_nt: TGTGCCACCAGCAGAGAGGTAGCGACCTACGAGCAGTACTTC

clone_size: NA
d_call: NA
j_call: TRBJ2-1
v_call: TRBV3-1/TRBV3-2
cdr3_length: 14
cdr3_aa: CASSQARFPNEQFF
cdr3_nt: TGTGCCAGCAGCCAAGCACGATTTCCCAATGAGCAGTTCTTC

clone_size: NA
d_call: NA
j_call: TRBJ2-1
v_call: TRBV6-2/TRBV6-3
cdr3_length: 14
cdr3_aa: CASSYSRGNNEQFF
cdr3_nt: TGTGCCAGCAGTTACTCTCGGGGGAACAATGAGCAGTTCTTC

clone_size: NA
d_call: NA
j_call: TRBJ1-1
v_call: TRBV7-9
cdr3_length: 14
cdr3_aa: CASSLTGLNTEAFF
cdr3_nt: TGTGCCAGCAGCTTAACAGGCCTGAACACTGAAGCTTTCTTT

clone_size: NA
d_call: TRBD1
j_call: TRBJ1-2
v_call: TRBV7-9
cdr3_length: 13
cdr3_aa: CASSQGQYYGYTF
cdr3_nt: TGTGCCAGCAGCCAGGGACAGTACTATGGCTACACCTTC

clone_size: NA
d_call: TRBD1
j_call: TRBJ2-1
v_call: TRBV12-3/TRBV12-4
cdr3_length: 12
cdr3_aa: CASSLDRVEQFF
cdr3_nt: TGTGCCAGCAGCCTGGACAGGGTTGAGCAGTTCTTC

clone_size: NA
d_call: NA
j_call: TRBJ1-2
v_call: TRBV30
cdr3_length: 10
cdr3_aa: CAWMRVGYTF
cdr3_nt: TGTGCCTGGATGAGGGTGGGCTACACCTTC

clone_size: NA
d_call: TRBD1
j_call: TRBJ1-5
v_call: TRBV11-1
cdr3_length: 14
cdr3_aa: CASEGDRGNQPQHF
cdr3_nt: TGTGCCAGCGAGGGGGACAGGGGGAATCAGCCCCAGCATTTT

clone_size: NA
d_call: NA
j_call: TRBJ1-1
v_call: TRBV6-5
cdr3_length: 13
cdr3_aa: CASTFYSNTEAFF
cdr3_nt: TGTGCCAGCACCTTCTACAGTAACACTGAAGCTTTCTTT

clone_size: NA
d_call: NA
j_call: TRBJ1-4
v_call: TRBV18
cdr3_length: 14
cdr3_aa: CASSPPYVGEKLFF
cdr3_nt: TGTGCCAGCTCACCACCCTACGTAGGTGAAAAACTGTTTTTT

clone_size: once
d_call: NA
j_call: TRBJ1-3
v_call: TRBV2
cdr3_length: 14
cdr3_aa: CASSGGRVRNTIYF
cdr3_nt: TGTGCCAGCAGTGGGGGCCGGGTAAGAAACACCATATATTTT

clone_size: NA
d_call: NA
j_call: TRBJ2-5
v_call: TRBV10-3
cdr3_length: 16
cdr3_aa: CAISESIGILQETQYF
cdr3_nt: TGTGCCATCAGTGAGTCGATCGGGATACTCCAAGAGACCCAGTACTTC

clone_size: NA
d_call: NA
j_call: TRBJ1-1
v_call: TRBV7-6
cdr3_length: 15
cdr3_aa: CASSAPGAMNTEAFF
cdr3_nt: TGTGCCAGCAGCGCTCCCGGGGCGATGAACACTGAAGCTTTCTTT

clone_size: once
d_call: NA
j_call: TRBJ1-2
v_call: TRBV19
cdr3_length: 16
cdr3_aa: CASSRALGGGFYGYTF
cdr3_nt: TGTGCCAGTAGTAGGGCTTTGGGTGGAGGCTTCTATGGCTACACCTTC

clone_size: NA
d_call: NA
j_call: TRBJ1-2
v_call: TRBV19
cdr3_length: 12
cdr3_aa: CASMTQFAGYTF
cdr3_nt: TGTGCCAGTATGACGCAGTTTGCAGGTTACACCTTC

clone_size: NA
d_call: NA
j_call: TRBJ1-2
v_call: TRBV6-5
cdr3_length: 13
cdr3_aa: CASSLAQGYGYTF
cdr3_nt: TGTGCCAGCAGCTTGGCCCAGGGGTATGGCTACACCTTC

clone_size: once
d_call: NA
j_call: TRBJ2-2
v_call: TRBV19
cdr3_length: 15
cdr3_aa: CASSRGTVNTGELFF
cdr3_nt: TGTGCCAGTAGTCGCGGGACCGTAAACACCGGGGAGCTGTTTTTT

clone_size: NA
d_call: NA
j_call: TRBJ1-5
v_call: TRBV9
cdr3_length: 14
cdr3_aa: CASSAEGMNQPQHF
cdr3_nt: TGTGCCAGCAGCGCTGAAGGTATGAATCAGCCCCAGCATTTT

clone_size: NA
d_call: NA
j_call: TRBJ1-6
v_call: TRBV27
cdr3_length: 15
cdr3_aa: CASRSQGSYNSPLHF
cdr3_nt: TGTGCCAGCAGATCGCAGGGATCGTATAATTCACCCCTCCACTTT

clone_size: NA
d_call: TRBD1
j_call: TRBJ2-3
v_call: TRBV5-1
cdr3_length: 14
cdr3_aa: CASSAGQGPDTQYF
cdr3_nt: TGCGCCAGCAGCGCGGGACAGGGACCAGATACGCAGTATTTT

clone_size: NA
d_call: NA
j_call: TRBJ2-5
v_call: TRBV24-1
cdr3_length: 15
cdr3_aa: CATSDAAGPQETQYF
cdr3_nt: TGTGCCACCAGTGATGCCGCGGGGCCCCAAGAGACCCAGTACTTC

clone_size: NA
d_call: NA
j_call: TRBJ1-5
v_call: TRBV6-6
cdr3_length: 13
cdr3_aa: CASSPGVAGPQHF
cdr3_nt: TGTGCCAGCAGTCCGGGGGTGGCCGGGCCCCAGCATTTT

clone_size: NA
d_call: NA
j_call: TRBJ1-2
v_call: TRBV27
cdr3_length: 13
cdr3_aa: CATAGGAQAGYTF
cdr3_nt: TGTGCCACCGCGGGAGGGGCCCAGGCGGGCTACACCTTC

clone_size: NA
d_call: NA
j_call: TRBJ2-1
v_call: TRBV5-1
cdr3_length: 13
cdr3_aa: CASSLDIRDKSFF
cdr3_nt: TGCGCCAGCAGCTTGGACATTAGGGACAAAAGTTTCTTC

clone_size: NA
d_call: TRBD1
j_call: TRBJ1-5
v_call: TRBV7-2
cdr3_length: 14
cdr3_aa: CASSLTGTGQPQHF
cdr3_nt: TGTGCCAGCAGCTTGACAGGGACCGGTCAGCCCCAGCATTTT

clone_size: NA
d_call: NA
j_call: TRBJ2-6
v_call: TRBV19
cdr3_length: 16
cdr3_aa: CASSTPRAAGANVLTF
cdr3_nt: TGTGCCAGTAGTACTCCAAGGGCGGCTGGGGCCAACGTCCTGACTTTC

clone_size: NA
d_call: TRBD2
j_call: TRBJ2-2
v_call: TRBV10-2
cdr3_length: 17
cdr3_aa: CASSAPGLAANTGELFF
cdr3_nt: TGCGCCAGCAGTGCCCCGGGACTAGCGGCAAACACCGGGGAGCTGTTTTTT

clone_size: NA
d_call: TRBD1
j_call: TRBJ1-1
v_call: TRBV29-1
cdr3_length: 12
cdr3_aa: CSVPSGGQEAFF
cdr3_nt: TGCAGCGTACCTTCAGGGGGCCAAGAAGCTTTCTTT

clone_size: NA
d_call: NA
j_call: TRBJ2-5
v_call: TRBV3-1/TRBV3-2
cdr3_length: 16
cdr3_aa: CASRQDPFAGEETQYF
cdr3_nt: TGTGCCAGTCGCCAGGATCCCTTTGCAGGGGAAGAGACCCAGTACTTC

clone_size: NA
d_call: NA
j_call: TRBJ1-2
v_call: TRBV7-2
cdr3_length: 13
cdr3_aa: CASSLANDRGYTF
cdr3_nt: TGTGCCAGCAGCTTAGCCAACGATCGTGGCTACACCTTC

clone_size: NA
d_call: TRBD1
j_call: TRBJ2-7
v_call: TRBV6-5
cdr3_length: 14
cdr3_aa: CASRRTGSSYEQYF
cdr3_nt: TGTGCCAGCAGACGGACAGGGAGCTCCTACGAGCAGTACTTC

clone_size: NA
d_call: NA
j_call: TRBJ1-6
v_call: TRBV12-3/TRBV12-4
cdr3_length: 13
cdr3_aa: CASSGESNSPLHF
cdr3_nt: TGTGCCAGCAGCGGTGAATCTAATTCACCCCTCCACTTT

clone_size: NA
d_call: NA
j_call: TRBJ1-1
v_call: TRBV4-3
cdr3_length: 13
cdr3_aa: CASTNRGDAEAFF
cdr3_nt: TGCGCCAGCACCAACCGGGGTGACGCTGAAGCTTTCTTT